The rows below give T cell receptor beta chains drawn from one sample of a study of blood T cell repertoires in COVID-19. TCRdb's table, derived via immunoSEQ multiplex PCR, lists solely in-frame clones and lacks some. This sample carries approximately 300,000 clones, 80% to 95% of them seen once, and the ten largest clones take around 6.8%. The sequenced sample was peripheral blood. The source of these receptors is a young woman with COVID-19, enrolled during active disease. The CDR3 runs from the conserved cysteine through the conserved F or W. The D gene is left open where the match is weak. Size is stated for part of the rows, as once, few or many counts, or as a class when the clone is expanded.

J: TRBJ2-1
size: NA
V: TRBV7-3
D: TRBD2
DNA: TGTGCCAGCAGCTTAAGTGGACTAGCGGGAGGTAGAAATGAGCAGTTCTTC
CDR3: CASSLSGLAGGRNEQFF

J: TRBJ2-3
size: NA
V: TRBV30
D: NA
DNA: TGTGCCTGGGGGGACTCCTCAGGTACGCAGTATTTT
CDR3: CAWGDSSGTQYF

J: TRBJ1-1
size: NA
V: TRBV6-5
D: NA
DNA: TGTGCCAGCAGTAGAGGACAGCCAAACACTGAAGCTTTCTTT
CDR3: CASSRGQPNTEAFF

J: TRBJ2-2
size: NA
V: TRBV29-1
D: NA
DNA: TGCAGCGTTGACAGGGGGAACACCGGGGAGCTGTTTTTT
CDR3: CSVDRGNTGELFF

J: TRBJ1-1
size: NA
V: TRBV21-1
D: NA
DNA: TGTGCCAGCAGCAAAAAGGACAGGGTGGGAACTGAAGCTTTCTTT
CDR3: CASSKKDRVGTEAFF

J: TRBJ2-7
size: NA
V: TRBV7-2
D: NA
DNA: TGTGCCAGCAGCTTAGAGGTCAGGTCCTACGAGCAGTACTTC
CDR3: CASSLEVRSYEQYF

J: TRBJ1-6
size: NA
V: TRBV6-6
D: NA
DNA: TGTGCCAGCAGTTACGTACAGGGTGGTTCACCCCTCCACTTT
CDR3: CASSYVQGGSPLHF

J: TRBJ2-1
size: NA
V: TRBV5-6
D: NA
DNA: TGTGCCAGCAGCTTGGCCAGGGACTCCTACAATGAGCAGTTCTTC
CDR3: CASSLARDSYNEQFF

J: TRBJ2-7
size: NA
V: TRBV27
D: TRBD1
DNA: TGTGCCAGCAGTCTTCTAGGACAGGGGGCCTACGAGCAGTACTTC
CDR3: CASSLLGQGAYEQYF

J: TRBJ2-1
size: NA
V: TRBV7-2
D: TRBD2
DNA: TGTGCCAGCAGCTTAAACTCCGGGACTAGCGGGAGAGGAAAGTTCTTC
CDR3: CASSLNSGTSGRGKFF

J: TRBJ2-7
size: NA
V: TRBV7-9
D: TRBD2
DNA: TGTGCCAGCAGCTTCTCCGGGACTAGCTACGAGCAGTACTTC
CDR3: CASSFSGTSYEQYF

J: TRBJ2-1
size: NA
V: TRBV3-1/TRBV3-2
D: NA
DNA: TGTGCCAGCAGCCAAGATCCCAGCGACAATGAGCAGTTCTTC
CDR3: CASSQDPSDNEQFF

J: TRBJ1-1
size: once
V: TRBV14
D: NA
DNA: TGTGCCAGCAGCCAACTAGGGGGGAACACTGAAGCTTTCTTT
CDR3: CASSQLGGNTEAFF

J: TRBJ2-5
size: NA
V: TRBV7-9
D: NA
DNA: TGTGCCAGCAGCCCACATGGGATGACAGACCAAGAGACCCAGTACTTC
CDR3: CASSPHGMTDQETQYF

J: TRBJ1-3
size: NA
V: TRBV5-4
D: NA
DNA: TGTGCCAGCAGCTGGGGAGGCACCATATATTTT
CDR3: CASSWGGTIYF

J: TRBJ1-2
size: few
V: TRBV6-1
D: TRBD1
DNA: TGTGCCAGCAGTGAACAGACAGGGATCGGCTATGGCTACACCTTC
CDR3: CASSEQTGIGYGYTF

J: TRBJ2-7
size: NA
V: TRBV6-2/TRBV6-3
D: NA
DNA: TGTGCCAGCAGTCGACTAGACGAGCAGTACTTC
CDR3: CASSRLDEQYF

J: TRBJ1-2
size: NA
V: TRBV10-3
D: NA
DNA: TGTGCCACCACGACAGGCTCTAACTATGGCTACACCTTC
CDR3: CATTTGSNYGYTF

J: TRBJ1-2
size: NA
V: TRBV9
D: NA
DNA: TGTGCCAGCAGCGTAGAAACCAGGGGATATGGCTACACCTTC
CDR3: CASSVETRGYGYTF

J: TRBJ2-1
size: NA
V: TRBV21-1
D: NA
DNA: TGTGCCAGCAGCAAAGCGCAACGGGAGGGCCTCGGTGAGCAGTTCTTC
CDR3: CASSKAQREGLGEQFF

J: TRBJ1-1
size: once
V: TRBV5-4
D: NA
DNA: TGTGCCAGCAGCTTGCAGGGGTGGAACACTGAAGCTTTCTTT
CDR3: CASSLQGWNTEAFF

J: TRBJ1-5
size: NA
V: TRBV6-1
D: NA
DNA: TGTGCCAGCAGTCAGGGTAACAATCAGCCCCAGCATTTT
CDR3: CASSQGNNQPQHF

J: TRBJ1-5
size: NA
V: TRBV4-3
D: NA
DNA: TGCGCCAGCAGCCAAAACCTAGGCAGCAATCAGCCCCAGCATTTT
CDR3: CASSQNLGSNQPQHF

J: TRBJ1-4
size: NA
V: TRBV7-9
D: NA
DNA: TGTGCCAGCAGCTTAGGCAGGGGCACTAATGAAAAACTGTTTTTT
CDR3: CASSLGRGTNEKLFF

J: TRBJ1-2
size: NA
V: TRBV19
D: TRBD1
DNA: TGTGCCAGTAGTATTGGTATTAGCGGCAGGGGGCCGAACTATGGCTACACCTTC
CDR3: CASSIGISGRGPNYGYTF

J: TRBJ1-6
size: NA
V: TRBV2
D: NA
DNA: TGTGCCAGCATCCCGGGTGCGTCCTATAATTCACCCCTCCACTTT
CDR3: CASIPGASYNSPLHF

J: TRBJ2-1
size: NA
V: TRBV4-3
D: NA
DNA: TGCGCCAGCAGCCAAGATCGAACAACATATTACAATGAGCAGTTCTTC
CDR3: CASSQDRTTYYNEQFF

J: TRBJ2-3
size: NA
V: TRBV29-1
D: TRBD1
DNA: TGCAGCGTCACGGGACAGGGGGAGGATACGCAGTATTTT
CDR3: CSVTGQGEDTQYF

J: TRBJ2-7
size: once
V: TRBV28
D: NA
DNA: TGTGCCAGCTCGCCATCGGACAGTAACTACGAGCAGTACTTC
CDR3: CASSPSDSNYEQYF

J: TRBJ1-1
size: NA
V: TRBV7-8
D: NA
DNA: TGTGCCAGCAGCTCCCCCAGATGGGAAGGAGGCACTGAAGCTTTCTTT
CDR3: CASSSPRWEGGTEAFF

J: TRBJ2-2
size: NA
V: TRBV10-2
D: NA
DNA: TGCGCCAGCAGTGACAGGGGAGTATCCGGGGAGCTGTTTTTT
CDR3: CASSDRGVSGELFF

J: TRBJ1-4
size: NA
V: TRBV5-1
D: NA
DNA: TGCGCCAGCAGCTTGGTTCGGGGAAGGGATGAAAAACTGTTTTTT
CDR3: CASSLVRGRDEKLFF

J: TRBJ1-4
size: NA
V: TRBV10-2
D: TRBD1
DNA: TGCGCCAGCAGTGGTTTGGGGACAGGGAATGAAAAACTGTTTTTT
CDR3: CASSGLGTGNEKLFF

J: TRBJ2-1
size: NA
V: TRBV29-1
D: TRBD2
DNA: TGCAGCGTGTTATCTAGCGGGGATTTGCAGTTCTTC
CDR3: CSVLSSGDLQFF

J: TRBJ1-1
size: few
V: TRBV7-2
D: NA
DNA: TGTGCCAGCAGCTTAGACAGCGGATCGGAAGCTTTCTTT
CDR3: CASSLDSGSEAFF

J: TRBJ1-6
size: once
V: TRBV21-1
D: NA
DNA: TGTGCCAGCAGCAAAACCGATCTCGGGACAGATTCACCCCTCCACTTT
CDR3: CASSKTDLGTDSPLHF

J: TRBJ2-3
size: NA
V: TRBV9
D: TRBD1
DNA: TGTGCCAGCAGCGGTACCTACAGGGGGCTGGGAGATACGCAGTATTTT
CDR3: CASSGTYRGLGDTQYF

J: TRBJ2-2
size: NA
V: TRBV5-1
D: TRBD1
DNA: TGCGCCAGCAGCTCCCACCCGGGGACAGGGGGGACCGGGGAGCTGTTTTTT
CDR3: CASSSHPGTGGTGELFF

J: TRBJ2-3
size: NA
V: TRBV27
D: NA
DNA: TGTGCCAGCAGTTTATGGGACAAGAGCACAGATACGCAGTATTTT
CDR3: CASSLWDKSTDTQYF

J: TRBJ2-7
size: NA
V: TRBV6-6
D: TRBD2
DNA: TGTGCCAGCTGTCCTTGGCCAGCGGGAGCCGGGGAGCAGTACTTC
CDR3: CASCPWPAGAGEQYF

J: TRBJ2-7
size: NA
V: TRBV28
D: TRBD2
DNA: TGTGCCAGCAGTTCCTCAGGGACTAGCGCCTACGAGCAGTACTTC
CDR3: CASSSSGTSAYEQYF

J: TRBJ1-1
size: NA
V: TRBV3-1/TRBV3-2
D: NA
DNA: TGTGCCAGCAGCCAAGGTGTAACGAGAAACACTGAAGCTTTCTTT
CDR3: CASSQGVTRNTEAFF

J: TRBJ1-1
size: NA
V: TRBV7-9
D: TRBD1
DNA: TGTGCCAGCAGCCAAGACAGGGATGTGAACACTGAAGCTTTCTTT
CDR3: CASSQDRDVNTEAFF

J: TRBJ2-1
size: NA
V: TRBV4-2
D: NA
DNA: TGTGCCAGCAGCCCCCCTAGGGGGAGCGAGCAGTTCTTC
CDR3: CASSPPRGSEQFF

J: TRBJ2-2
size: NA
V: TRBV30
D: NA
DNA: TGTGCCTGGAGGAACGTCAGGACGGGAAACACTGGGGAGCTGTTTTTT
CDR3: CAWRNVRTGNTGELFF

J: TRBJ1-1
size: NA
V: TRBV11-2
D: NA
DNA: TGTGCCAGCAGCTTATTGAGGGGGGAGGGCACTGAAGCTTTCTTT
CDR3: CASSLLRGEGTEAFF

J: TRBJ1-6
size: NA
V: TRBV5-1
D: NA
DNA: TGCGCCAGCAGCCCACAGGGTTCACCCCTCCACTTT
CDR3: CASSPQGSPLHF

J: TRBJ2-1
size: NA
V: TRBV29-1
D: NA
DNA: TGCAGCGTTGACATTCTGGCTCGCAACAATGAGCAGTTCTTC
CDR3: CSVDILARNNEQFF

J: TRBJ2-5
size: NA
V: TRBV4-1
D: TRBD2
DNA: TGCGCCAGCAGCCTACGACTAGCGGGCGAAGAGACCCAGTACTTC
CDR3: CASSLRLAGEETQYF

J: TRBJ1-6
size: NA
V: TRBV5-5
D: NA
DNA: TGTGCCAGCAGCCCCCGGGACAACGGGAATTCACCCCTCCACTTT
CDR3: CASSPRDNGNSPLHF

J: TRBJ2-2
size: NA
V: TRBV12-5
D: NA
DNA: TGTGCTAGCCCCGACACCGGGGAGCTGTTTTTT
CDR3: CASPDTGELFF